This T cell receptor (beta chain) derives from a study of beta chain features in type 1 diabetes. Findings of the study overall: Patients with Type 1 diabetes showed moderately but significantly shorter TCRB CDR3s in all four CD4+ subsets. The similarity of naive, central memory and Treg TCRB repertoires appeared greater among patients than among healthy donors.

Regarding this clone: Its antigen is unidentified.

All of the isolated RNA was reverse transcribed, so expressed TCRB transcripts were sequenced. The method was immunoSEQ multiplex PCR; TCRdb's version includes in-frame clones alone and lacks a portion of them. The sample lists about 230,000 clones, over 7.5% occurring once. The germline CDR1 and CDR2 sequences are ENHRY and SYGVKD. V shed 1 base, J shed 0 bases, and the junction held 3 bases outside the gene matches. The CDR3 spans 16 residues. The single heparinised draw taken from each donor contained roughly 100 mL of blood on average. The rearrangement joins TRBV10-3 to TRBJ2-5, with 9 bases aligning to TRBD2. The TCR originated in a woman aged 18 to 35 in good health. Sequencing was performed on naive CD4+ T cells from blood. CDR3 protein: CAISEFKRGDQETQYF. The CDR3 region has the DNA TGTGCCATCAGTGAGTTCAAGCGGGGGGACCAAGAGACCCAGTACTTC.